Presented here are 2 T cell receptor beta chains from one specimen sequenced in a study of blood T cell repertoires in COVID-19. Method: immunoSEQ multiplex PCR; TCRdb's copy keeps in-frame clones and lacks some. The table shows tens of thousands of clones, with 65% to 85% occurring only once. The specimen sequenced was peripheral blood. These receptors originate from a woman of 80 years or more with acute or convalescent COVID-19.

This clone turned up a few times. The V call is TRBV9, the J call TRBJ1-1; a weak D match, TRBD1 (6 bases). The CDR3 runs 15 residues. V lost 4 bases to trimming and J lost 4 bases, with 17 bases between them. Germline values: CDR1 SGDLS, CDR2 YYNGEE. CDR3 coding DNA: TGTGCCAGCAGCCCCTTAACAGGGTTGGGCACTGAAGCTTTCTTT. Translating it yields CASSPLTGLGTEAFF. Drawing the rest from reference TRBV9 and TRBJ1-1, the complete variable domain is DSGVTQTPKHLITATGQRVTLRCSPRSGDLSVYWYQQSLDQGLQFLIQYYNGEERAKGNILERFSAQQFPDLHSELNLSSLELGDSALYFCASSPLTGLGTEAFFGQGTRLTVV.

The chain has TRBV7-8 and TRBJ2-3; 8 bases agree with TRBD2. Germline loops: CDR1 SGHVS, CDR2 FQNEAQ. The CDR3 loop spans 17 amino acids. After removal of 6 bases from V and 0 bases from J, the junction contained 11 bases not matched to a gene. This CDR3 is CASSRRLLAASTDTQYF. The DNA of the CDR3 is TGTGCCAGCAGTCGACGATTACTAGCGGCGAGCACAGATACGCAGTATTTT.